This record covers a single T cell receptor (beta chain). Methods used by the authors: Amplification of reference gene primers was used by the study to estimate nucleated cell counts. Sequencing was performed with immunoSEQ multiplex PCR; in TCRdb, only in-frame clones are kept and a portion is missing. Clonal size and the V and J genes are those of that table, whereas D and trimming came from the DNA. The sample includes 300,000 to 400,000 clones, around 87% of them seen just once. Germline loops: CDR1 SGHNT, CDR2 YENEEA. The CDR3 sequence is 13 residues long. Deletions cut 5 bases from V and 7 bases from J, with 12 bases between. The data are from a study of blood T cell repertoires in COVID-19.

The chain carries TRBV11-3 and TRBJ2-1; D is perhaps TRBD2 (5 bases). The clonotype originates from a woman in her 30s with acute COVID-19. The material sequenced was PBMCs or T cells enriched from blood (not recorded which). The DNA of the CDR3 is TGTGCCAGCAGCCTCGGACTGGGGAATGAGCAGTTCTTC. This gives the protein CASSLGLGNEQFF.